Presented here are 6 T cell receptor beta chains from one specimen sequenced in a study of beta chain features in type 1 diabetes. TCRB transcripts that were expressed got sequenced, as all of the isolated RNA had been reverse transcribed. Method: immunoSEQ multiplex PCR; TCRdb's copy keeps in-frame clones and lacks some. Of under 950,000 clones listed, roughly a sixth are singletons. Sequencing was carried out using naive CD4+ T cells from blood. Receptors were obtained from a woman aged 18-29 years in good health.

With regard to this clone: Within the sample, other DNA sequences also encode this same CDR3. V and J are TRBV18 and TRBJ2-5; TRBD1 is a possible D gene (6 bases). V lost 3 bases and J lost 2, with 7 bases in between. The CDR3 runs 13 residues. Germline lookup yields CDR1 KGHSH and CDR2 LQKENI. The CDR3 DNA sequence: TGTGCCAGCTCACCCACAGGGCAAGAGACCCAGTACTTC. This gives the protein CASSPTGQETQYF.

This chain links TRBV4-3 with TRBJ1-2; D is undetermined. Looked up from germline, CDR1 is LGHNA and CDR2 is YSLEER. V shed 1 base and J shed 10 bases, with 10 bases lying between them. The CDR3 totals 12 residues. The chain's CDR3 is CASSQGGRTYTF. DNA of the CDR3: TGCGCCAGCAGCCAAGGGGGTCGGACCTACACCTTC.

The chain has TRBV7-6 and TRBJ2-1, with no clear D. The germline CDR1 and CDR2 sequences are SGHVS and FNYEAQ. V was shortened by 0 bases and J by 4 bases, with 13 bases between the two germline ends. The CDR3 totals 16 residues. CDR3 sequence: CASSLAGEAPYNEQFF. CDR3 bases: TGTGCCAGCAGCTTAGCGGGCGAAGCGCCGTACAATGAGCAGTTCTTC.

This clone occurred a few times. V gene TRBV28 combines with J gene TRBJ1-2, with TRBD1 matching over 10 bases. Looked up from germline, CDR1 is MDHEN and CDR2 is SYDVKM. V lost 2 bases and J lost 7; bases outside the gene matches: 1. The CDR3 spans 13 residues. CDR3 in DNA: TGTGCCAGCAGTTTAGGGGACAGGGGTGGCTACACCTTC. It encodes CASSLGDRGGYTF.

DNA for the CDR3: TGTGCCACCAGCAGCGCCCCGGGACAACCAGTGCAGTACTTC. It encodes CATSSAPGQPVQYF. The genes are TRBV15 and TRBJ2-7; a weak D match, TRBD1 (6 bases). V was shortened by 3 bases and J by 9 bases, with 18 bases between the two germline ends. CDR1 is LNHNV and CDR2 is YYDKDF in the germline V gene (reference sequence). The CDR3 is made up of 14 amino acids.

CDR3 bases: TGTGCCACCAGCAGAGCGTGGGGCCCCACAGGAAACACCATATATTTT. Its protein product is CATSRAWGPTGNTIYF. The V and J genes are TRBV15 and TRBJ1-3, with D possibly being TRBD1 (5 bases). This CDR3 is 16 amino acids long. The germline V and J ends were trimmed by 1 base and 4 bases, with 14 bases remaining between them. Germline CDR1 LNHNV, CDR2 YYDKDF (reference sequence).